This T cell receptor beta chain comes out of a study of blood T cell repertoires in COVID-19. The junction had 2 bases not matched to a gene; V was cut back by 0 bases and J by 1 base. This CDR3 is built from 15 residues. Germline V CDR1 and CDR2: SGDLS, YYNGEE. In the original analysis: Amplified reference gene primers provided the basis for estimating nucleated cell counts. Profiled with immunoSEQ multiplex PCR; TCRdb holds only in-frame clones, not every one. For V, J and clone size, that table is used; D and trimming come from the DNA. The sample yields 250,000 to 350,000 clones, 80% to 95% seen once.

The receptor was isolated from a woman aged 25 to 39 who had recovered from COVID-19. The J gene is TRBJ2-7, the V gene TRBV9, with 9 nucleotides matching TRBD2. Sequencing was performed on PBMCs or T cells enriched from blood (not recorded which). The CDR3 DNA follows: TGTGCCAGCAGCGTAGCTAGCGGGAAATCCTACGAGCAGTACTTC. Encoded protein: CASSVASGKSYEQYF. Filled out from reference TRBV9 and TRBJ2-7, the complete variable domain reads DSGVTQTPKHLITATGQRVTLRCSPRSGDLSVYWYQQSLDQGLQFLIQYYNGEERAKGNILERFSAQQFPDLHSELNLSSLELGDSALYFCASSVASGKSYEQYFGPGTRLTVT.